The table lists the clone carrying this T cell receptor (beta chain) with many counts. Its specificity is not known. TCR cDNA molecules were tagged individually, and each one carried a unique molecular identifier. TCRdb passed the 5' RACE reads through MiXCR, listing each CDR3 protein once. The sample has 25,000 to 30,000 distinct CDR3 sequences; 4.5% to 7.5% are singletons. The sample originates from a study of spatial heterogeneity in lung cancer. Study as a whole: The donors, 72 patients with untreated early-stage non-small cell lung cancer, provided the samples. After resection, follow-up PBMC samples were sequenced when available, at a median of approximately 23 months later. Study-level points and caveats: The study found ubiquitous expanded tumor TCRs in blood more at resection than follow-up.

Time point denoted: blood at routine non-recurrence follow-up after resection. Researchers sequenced whole RNA taken from tumor, nontumor lung or frozen PBMC without sorting. The CDR3 extends over 15 amino acids. V shed 5 bases, J shed 5 bases, and the junction held 9 bases outside the gene matches. Germline values: CDR1 SGHTA, CDR2 FQGNSA. The V call is TRBV7-2, the J call TRBJ2-5; TRBD1 agrees at 9 bases. Here the sequenced sample was PBMCs, taken at follow-up. The TCR was taken from a male donor with early-stage non-small cell lung cancer. The CDR3 loop reads CASSPLTGGRETQYF. DNA of the CDR3: TGTGCCAGCAGCCCACTGACAGGGGGTCGGGAGACCCAGTACTTC. Using reference TRBV7-2 and TRBJ2-5 for the parts outside the CDR3, the full variable domain is GAGVSQSPSNKVTEKGKDVELRCDPISGHTALYWYRQSLGQGLEFLIYFQGNSAPDKSGLPSDRFSAERTGGSVSTLTIQRTQQEDSAVYLCASSPLTGGRETQYFGPGTRLLVL.